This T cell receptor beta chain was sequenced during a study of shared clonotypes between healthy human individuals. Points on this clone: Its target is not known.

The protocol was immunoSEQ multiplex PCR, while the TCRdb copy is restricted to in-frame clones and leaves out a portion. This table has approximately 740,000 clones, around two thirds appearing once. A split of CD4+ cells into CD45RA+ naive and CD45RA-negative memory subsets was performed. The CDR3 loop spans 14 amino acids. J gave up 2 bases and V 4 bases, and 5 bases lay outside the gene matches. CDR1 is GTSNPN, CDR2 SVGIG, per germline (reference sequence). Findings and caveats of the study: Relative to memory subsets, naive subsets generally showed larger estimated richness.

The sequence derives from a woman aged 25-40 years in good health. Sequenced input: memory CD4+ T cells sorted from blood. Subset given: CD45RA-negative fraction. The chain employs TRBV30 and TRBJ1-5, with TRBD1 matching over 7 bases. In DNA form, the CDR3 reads TGTGCCTGGAAAAGGACAGGCGGCAATCAGCCCCAGCATTTT. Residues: CAWKRTGGNQPQHF.